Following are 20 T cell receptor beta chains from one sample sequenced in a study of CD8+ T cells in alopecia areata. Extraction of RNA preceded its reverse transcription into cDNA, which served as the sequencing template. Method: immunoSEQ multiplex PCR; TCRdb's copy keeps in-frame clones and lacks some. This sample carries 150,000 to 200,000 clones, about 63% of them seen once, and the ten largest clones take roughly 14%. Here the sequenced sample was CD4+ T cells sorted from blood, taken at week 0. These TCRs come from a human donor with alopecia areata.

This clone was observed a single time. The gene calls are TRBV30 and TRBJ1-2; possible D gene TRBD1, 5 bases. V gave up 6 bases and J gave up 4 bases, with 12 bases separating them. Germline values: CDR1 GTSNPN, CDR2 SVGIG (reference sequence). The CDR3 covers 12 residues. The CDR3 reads CACRQTLYGYTF. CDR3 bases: TGTGCCTGCCGACAGACCCTCTATGGCTACACCTTC.

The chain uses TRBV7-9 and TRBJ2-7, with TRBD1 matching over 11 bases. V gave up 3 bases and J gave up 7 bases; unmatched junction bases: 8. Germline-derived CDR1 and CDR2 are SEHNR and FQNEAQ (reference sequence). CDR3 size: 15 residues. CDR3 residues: CASSLDGTGGREQYF. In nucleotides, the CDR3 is TGTGCCAGCAGCTTGGACGGGACAGGGGGAAGGGAGCAGTACTTC.

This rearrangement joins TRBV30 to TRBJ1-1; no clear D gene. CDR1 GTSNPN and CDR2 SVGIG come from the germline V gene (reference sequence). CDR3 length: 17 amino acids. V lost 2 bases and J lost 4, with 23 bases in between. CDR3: CAWSSTPGRKGTTEAFF. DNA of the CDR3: TGTGCCTGGAGTTCTACGCCAGGTCGAAAGGGTACCACTGAAGCTTTCTTT. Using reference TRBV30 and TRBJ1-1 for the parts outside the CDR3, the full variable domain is SQTIHQWPATLVQPVGSPLSLECTVEGTSNPNLYWYRQAAGRGLQLLFYSVGIGQISSEVPQNLSASRPQDRQFILSSKKLLLSDSGFYLCAWSSTPGRKGTTEAFFGQGTRLTVV.

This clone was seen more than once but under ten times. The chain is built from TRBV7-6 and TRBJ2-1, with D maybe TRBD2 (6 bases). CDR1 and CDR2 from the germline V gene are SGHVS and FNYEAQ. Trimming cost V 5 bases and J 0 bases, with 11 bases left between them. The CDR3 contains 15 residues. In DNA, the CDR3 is TGTGCCAGCAGCGGAGGGCAGGGCTCCTACAATGAGCAGTTCTTC. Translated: CASSGGQGSYNEQFF.

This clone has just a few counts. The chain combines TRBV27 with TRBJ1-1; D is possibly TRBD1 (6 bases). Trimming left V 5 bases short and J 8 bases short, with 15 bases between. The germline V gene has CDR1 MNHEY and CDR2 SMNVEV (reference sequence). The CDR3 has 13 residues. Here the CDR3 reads CASSLEGGQEAFF. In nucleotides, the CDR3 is TGTGCCAGCAGTCTGGAGGGGGGGCAGGAAGCTTTCTTT.

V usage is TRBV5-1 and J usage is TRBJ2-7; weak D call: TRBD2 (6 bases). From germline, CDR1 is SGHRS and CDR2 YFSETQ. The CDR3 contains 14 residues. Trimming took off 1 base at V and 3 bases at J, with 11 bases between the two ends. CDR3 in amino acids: CASSLFMEGYEQYF. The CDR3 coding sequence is TGCGCCAGCAGCTTGTTCATGGAGGGCTACGAGCAGTACTTC.

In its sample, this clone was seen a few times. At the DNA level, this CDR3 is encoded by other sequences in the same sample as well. The CDR3 spells CSVAGKLNTEAFF. The CDR3, as DNA: TGCAGCGTTGCCGGGAAATTGAACACTGAAGCTTTCTTT. The chain recombines TRBV29-1 with TRBJ1-1; D is ambiguous. Germline CDR1 and CDR2: SQVTM and ANQGSEA. With 4 bases removed from V and 0 bases from J, the gap between germline ends came to 9 bases. This CDR3 has 13 residues.

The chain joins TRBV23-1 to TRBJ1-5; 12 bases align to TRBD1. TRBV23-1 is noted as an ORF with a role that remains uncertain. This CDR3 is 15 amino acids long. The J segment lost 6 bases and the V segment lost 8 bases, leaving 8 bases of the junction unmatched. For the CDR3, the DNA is TGCGCCAGCCCTGCCGGGACAGGGGGCGTTCAGCCCCAGCATTTT. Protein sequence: CASPAGTGGVQPQHF.

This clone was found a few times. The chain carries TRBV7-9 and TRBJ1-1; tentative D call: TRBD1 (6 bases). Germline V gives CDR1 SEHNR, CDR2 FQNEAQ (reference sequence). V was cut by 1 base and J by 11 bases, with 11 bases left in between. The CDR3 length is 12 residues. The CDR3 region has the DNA TGTGCCAGCAGCTTAGACAGGGCAGCGGCTTTCTTT. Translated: CASSLDRAAAFF.

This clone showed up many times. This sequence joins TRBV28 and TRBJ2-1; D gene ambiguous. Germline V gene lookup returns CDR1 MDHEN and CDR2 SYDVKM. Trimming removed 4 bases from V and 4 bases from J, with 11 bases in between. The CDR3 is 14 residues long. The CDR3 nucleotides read TGTGCCAGCAGTTCCGGACGTAGTTACAATGAGCAGTTCTTC. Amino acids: CASSSGRSYNEQFF.

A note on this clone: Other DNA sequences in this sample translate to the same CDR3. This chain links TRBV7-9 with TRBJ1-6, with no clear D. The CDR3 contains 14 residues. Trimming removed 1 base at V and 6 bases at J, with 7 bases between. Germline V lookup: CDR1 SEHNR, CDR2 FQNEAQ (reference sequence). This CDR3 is CASSLDMGNSPLHF. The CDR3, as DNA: TGTGCCAGCAGCTTAGACATGGGTAATTCACCCCTCCACTTT.

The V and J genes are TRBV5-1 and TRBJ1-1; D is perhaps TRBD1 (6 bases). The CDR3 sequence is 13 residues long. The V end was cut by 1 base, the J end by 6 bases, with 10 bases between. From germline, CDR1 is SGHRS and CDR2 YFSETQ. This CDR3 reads CASSLTGISEAFF. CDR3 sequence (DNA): TGCGCCAGCAGCTTGACAGGGATCTCTGAAGCTTTCTTT.

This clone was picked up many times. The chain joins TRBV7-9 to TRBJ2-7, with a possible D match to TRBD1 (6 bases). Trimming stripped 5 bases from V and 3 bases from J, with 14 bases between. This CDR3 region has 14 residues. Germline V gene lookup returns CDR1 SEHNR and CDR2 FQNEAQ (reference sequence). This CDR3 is CASSPRDRIYEQYF. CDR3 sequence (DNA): TGTGCCAGCAGCCCCCGAGACAGGATCTACGAGCAGTACTTC. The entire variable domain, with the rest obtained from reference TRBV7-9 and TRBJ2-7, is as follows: DTGVSQNPRHKITKRGQNVTFRCDPISEHNRLYWYRQTLGQGPEFLTYFQNEAQLEKSRLLSDRFSAERPKGSFSTLEIQRTEQGDSAMYLCASSPRDRIYEQYFGPGTRLTVT.

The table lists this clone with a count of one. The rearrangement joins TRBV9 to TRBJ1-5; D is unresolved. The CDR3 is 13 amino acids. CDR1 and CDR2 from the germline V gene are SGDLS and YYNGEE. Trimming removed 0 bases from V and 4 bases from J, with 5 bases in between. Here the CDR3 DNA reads TGTGCCAGCAGCGTAGAGCCGAATCAGCCCCAGCATTTT. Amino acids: CASSVEPNQPQHF.

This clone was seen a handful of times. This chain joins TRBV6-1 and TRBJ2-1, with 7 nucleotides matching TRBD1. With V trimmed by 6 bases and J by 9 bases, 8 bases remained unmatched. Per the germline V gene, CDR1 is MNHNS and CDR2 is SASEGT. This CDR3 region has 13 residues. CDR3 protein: CASSLIGGREQFF. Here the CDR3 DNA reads TGTGCCAGCAGCTTAATAGGGGGCCGTGAGCAGTTCTTC.

This CDR3 reads CSVKQGRDTEAFF. Here the CDR3 DNA reads TGCAGCGTTAAACAGGGACGGGACACTGAAGCTTTCTTT. This rearrangement joins TRBV29-1 to TRBJ1-1; the D gene is possibly TRBD1 (6 bases). Looked up from germline, CDR1 is SQVTM and CDR2 is ANQGSEA. V was cut by 5 bases and J by 3 bases, with 13 bases left in between. This CDR3 region has 13 residues. Using reference TRBV29-1 and TRBJ1-1 for the parts outside the CDR3, the full variable domain is SAVISQKPSRDICQRGTSLTIQCQVDSQVTMMFWYRQQPGQSLTLIATANQGSEATYESGFVIDKFPISRPNLTFSTLTVSNMSPEDSSIYLCSVKQGRDTEAFFGQGTRLTVV.

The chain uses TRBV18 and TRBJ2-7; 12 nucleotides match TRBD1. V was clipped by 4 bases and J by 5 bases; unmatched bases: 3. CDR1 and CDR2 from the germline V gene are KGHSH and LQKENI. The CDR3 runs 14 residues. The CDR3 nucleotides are TGTGCCAGCTCACAAGGGACAGGGGGCAACGAGCAGTACTTC. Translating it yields CASSQGTGGNEQYF.

The DNA of the CDR3 is TGTGCCATCATGGGACAGGGCACAGATACGCAGTATTTT. Translating gives CAIMGQGTDTQYF. The genes are TRBV10-3 and TRBJ2-3, with TRBD1 identical over 8 bases. Germline trimming cut 7 bases from V and 1 base from J; bases unmatched to any gene: 1. This CDR3 is built from 13 residues. Germline lookup yields CDR1 ENHRY and CDR2 SYGVKD.

The DNA for the CDR3 is TGTGCCAGCAGCTCACAGGGTTGGAATGGACATGAGCAGTTCTTC. Translating gives CASSSQGWNGHEQFF. V and J are TRBV7-6 and TRBJ2-1; tentatively, D is TRBD1 (6 bases). This CDR3 spans 15 amino acids. V shed 4 bases and J shed 8 bases, with 18 bases lying between them. Looked up from germline, CDR1 is SGHVS and CDR2 is FNYEAQ. The complete variable domain, with remaining parts taken from reference TRBV7-6 and TRBJ2-1, reads GAGVSQSPRYKVTKRGQDVALRCDPISGHVSLYWYRQALGQGPEFLTYFNYEAQQDKSGLPNDRFSAERPEGSISTLTIQRTEQRDSAMYRCASSSQGWNGHEQFFGPGTRLTVL.

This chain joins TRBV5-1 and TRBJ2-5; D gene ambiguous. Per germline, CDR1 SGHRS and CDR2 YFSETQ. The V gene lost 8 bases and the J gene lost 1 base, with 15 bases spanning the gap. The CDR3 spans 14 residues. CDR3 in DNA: TGCGCCAGTTATAAGGGAAGAGGCCAAGAGACCCAGTACTTC. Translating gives CASYKGRGQETQYF.